This T cell receptor (beta chain) was profiled in a study of T cells in localized non-small cell lung cancer. The CDR3 has 14 amino acids. Trimming took 4 bases from V and 6 from J; bases not matched to a gene: 8. From germline, CDR1 is SGHRS and CDR2 YFSETQ. Method: immunoSEQ multiplex PCR; TCRdb's copy keeps in-frame clones and lacks some. Of around 83,000 clones in the sample, about nine tenths are singletons; the top ten hold around 16%. This rearrangement joins TRBV5-1 to TRBJ1-2, with 8 positions matching TRBD1. The origin of this receptor is a man aged 40 to 75 with stage I squamous cell lung carcinoma. Sequencing was performed on peripheral blood, taken before any cancer treatment. In nucleotides, the CDR3 is TGCGCCAGCAGCACGCAGGGGGCGGTTGATGGCTACACCTTC. Translation gives CASSTQGAVDGYTF.